This TCR beta chain was recorded in a study of cytomegalovirus exposure and HLA in healthy donors. The CDR3 is 14 residues long. Germline lookup yields CDR1 SGDLS and CDR2 YYNGEE. Deletions cut 4 bases from V and 0 bases from J, with 10 bases between. PCR amplification relied on 60 Vbeta primers (plus 13 Jbeta primers). Sequencing used immunoSEQ multiplex PCR; TCRdb keeps in-frame clones, though not all of them. The table has around 150,000 clones, approximately 82% seen once. Sequencing input: PBMCs. The chain employs TRBV9 and TRBJ2-5, with D possibly matching TRBD2 (5 bases). The receptor comes from a male donor in good health and CMV-seronegative. CDR3 nucleotide sequence: TGTGCCAGCAGCCCGATAGCGAACCAAGAGACCCAGTACTTC. Translating it yields CASSPIANQETQYF.